The 26 T cell receptor beta chains in this list originate from one sample, sequenced in a study of T cells in Graves' hyperthyroidism and ophthalmopathy. What was amplified from RNA transcripts were TCR beta CDR3 regions. TCR CDR3 regions were first amplified by RT-PCR with HTBI primers. TCRdb reprocessed the multiplex PCR reads with MiXCR, giving one entry per CDR3 protein. Among about 480,000 distinct CDR3 sequences listed, around an eighth were seen once. The specimen sequenced was blood. The receptors were sampled from a woman aged 18-29 years with Graves' hyperthyroidism.

In this sample, this clonotype turned up many times. The chain carries TRBV7-3 and TRBJ2-1, with 11 bases matching TRBD1. With 0 bases clipped from V and 8 bases from J, the junction kept 3 bases outside the gene matches. The germline CDR1 and CDR2 sequences are SGHTA and FQGTGA. The CDR3 runs 15 residues. The CDR3, as DNA: TGTGCCAGCAGCTTAACGGACAGGGGGCAGGATGAGCAGTTCTTC. Translated, it gives CASSLTDRGQDEQFF.

This clonotype has more than one count but fewer than ten. The chain links TRBV24-1 to TRBJ2-1; the D is unclear. The CDR3 length is 13 residues. With 4 bases removed from V and 9 bases from J, the gap between germline ends came to 12 bases. Germline CDR1 is KGHDR and CDR2 is SFDVKD. CDR3 sequence (DNA): TGTGCCACCAGTGAGAATCGCGCCGGTGAGCAGTTCTTC. This gives the protein CATSENRAGEQFF.

V and J are TRBV6-5 and TRBJ1-1, with D possibly TRBD1 on 6 matching bases. The CDR3 sequence is 14 residues long. Per germline, CDR1 MNHEY and CDR2 SVGAGI. V was clipped by 4 bases and J by 0 bases, with 9 bases between them. CDR3 DNA: TGTGCCAGCAGTTGGGACACTATGAACACTGAAGCTTTCTTT. It encodes CASSWDTMNTEAFF.

This clonotype appeared many times. The chain combines TRBV19 with TRBJ2-1; the match to TRBD2 covers 7 bases. The CDR3 loop spans 15 amino acids. V lost 6 bases, J lost 5 bases, and 10 bases stayed unmatched. Germline V gene sequence: CDR1 LNHDA, CDR2 SQIVND (reference sequence). This chain's CDR3 is CASRIRASGNNEQFF. In DNA form, the CDR3 reads TGTGCCAGTAGGATCCGGGCTAGCGGCAACAATGAGCAGTTCTTC.

This clonotype was detected a few times. This chain connects TRBV19 to TRBJ1-5; unclear D gene. The CDR3 consists of 15 residues. Germline CDR1 reads LNHDA; CDR2 reads SQIVND (reference sequence). The V and J ends lost 1 base and 0 bases respectively, with 7 bases between them. CDR3 coding DNA: TGTGCCAGTAGTATAGTGGAGGATAGCAATCAGCCCCAGCATTTT. This encodes CASSIVEDSNQPQHF.

This clonotype appeared many times. V usage is TRBV11-3 and J usage is TRBJ2-5, with TRBD2 matching over 7 bases. Germline lookup yields CDR1 SGHNT and CDR2 YENEEA. The CDR3 totals 15 residues. V was pared by 1 base and J by 4 bases, with 6 bases of the junction left unmatched. DNA of the CDR3: TGTGCCAGCAGCTTAGCCTGGACTAGGCGAGAGACCCAGTACTTC. The encoded protein is CASSLAWTRRETQYF.

The chain carries TRBV7-9 and TRBJ2-1; D is ambiguous. The CDR3 loop spans 14 amino acids. The V gene lost 5 bases and the J gene lost 7 bases, with 15 bases spanning the gap. In germline, CDR1 is SEHNR, CDR2 FQNEAQ (reference sequence). CDR3: CASSPTEVKNEQFF. The CDR3 coding sequence is TGTGCCAGCAGCCCCACCGAAGTTAAGAATGAGCAGTTCTTC.

Only a few counts were recorded for this clonotype. The chain is built from TRBV27 and TRBJ2-7; TRBD2 matches 7 bases. From germline, CDR1 is MNHEY and CDR2 SMNVEV (reference sequence). The CDR3 totals 13 residues. Losses at the gene ends were 7 bases for V and 1 base for J; bases not matched to a gene: 4. The CDR3 DNA reads as TGTGCCAGCATGGGCGGGAGATCCTACGAGCAGTACTTC. It is translated as CASMGGRSYEQYF.

This clonotype has ten or more counts. J is TRBJ2-1 and V is TRBV2; possible D gene TRBD2, 5 bases. The germline gives CDR1 SNHLY, CDR2 FYNNEI. The CDR3 is 14 residues long. The V end was cut by 6 bases, the J end by 8 bases, with 17 bases between. CDR3 amino acids: CASSPGNKLHEQFF. CDR3 DNA: TGTGCCAGCAGCCCGGGAAATAAGCTACATGAGCAGTTCTTC.

This chain connects TRBV10-1 to TRBJ2-5; 12 bases line up with TRBD2. The CDR3 extends over 17 amino acids. Trimming removed 0 bases from V and 5 bases from J; junction bases left unmatched: 7. From germline, CDR1 is WNHNN and CDR2 SYGVQD (reference sequence). CDR3 nucleotides: TGCGCCAGCAGTGAGTCGCTAGCGGGAGGGCCGGGGGAGACCCAGTACTTC. As protein: CASSESLAGGPGETQYF.

This clonotype was counted at least ten times. CDR3 DNA sequence: TGCGCCAGCAGCTTGGTGGGTAACAATGAGCAGTTCTTC. As protein: CASSLVGNNEQFF. This rearrangement joins TRBV5-1 to TRBJ2-1; D call uncertain. CDR1 and CDR2 (germline): SGHRS, YFSETQ. Trimming shortened V by 0 bases and J by 5 bases, and 6 bases separated the two germline ends. This CDR3 region has 13 residues.

Ten or more counts support this clonotype. This chain connects TRBV2 to TRBJ2-4; TRBD1 matches at 10 bases. The CDR3 extends over 16 amino acids. J gave up 0 bases and V 6 bases, and 5 bases lay outside the gene matches. The germline gives CDR1 SNHLY, CDR2 FYNNEI. CDR3 in amino acids: CASSFRTGGAKNIQYF. CDR3 DNA: TGTGCCAGCAGCTTTCGGACAGGGGGAGCCAAAAACATTCAGTACTTC.

Ten or more counts support this clonotype. The DNA for the CDR3 is TGTGCCAGCTCACCAGTGCAGGGGGCTGGAGGCTACACCTTC. It specifies CASSPVQGAGGYTF. The chain joins TRBV18 to TRBJ1-2; 8 nucleotides line up with TRBD1. The CDR3 is 14 residues long. With 2 bases clipped from V and 8 bases from J, the junction kept 7 bases outside the gene matches. Germline V gene data show CDR1 as KGHSH and CDR2 as LQKENI.

This clonotype showed up many times. The genes are TRBV7-2 and TRBJ1-2; 7 nucleotides agree with TRBD1. V dropped 5 bases and J dropped 4; count of bases not matched to a gene: 4. CDR1 is SGHTA and CDR2 is FQGNSA in the germline V gene. CDR3 length equals 13 residues. The DNA for the CDR3 is TGTGCCAGCAGCCAATACAGGGGCTATGGCTACACCTTC. Protein product: CASSQYRGYGYTF.

The chain joins TRBV27 to TRBJ2-1, with 7 positions matching TRBD2. The CDR3 is 14 residues long. V trimming: 3 bases; J trimming: 8 bases; junction bases outside the gene matches: 7. The germline V gene encodes CDR1 MNHEY and CDR2 SMNVEV (reference sequence). The CDR3 coding sequence is TGTGCCAGCAGTTTCTATACGGGAGGATATGAGCAGTTCTTC. Translation: CASSFYTGGYEQFF.

At least ten counts were recorded for this clonotype. The chain joins TRBV7-3 to TRBJ2-1, with TRBD2 matching 8 bases. Germline V lookup: CDR1 SGHTA, CDR2 FQGTGA. The V and J ends lost 7 bases and 6 bases, in that order; junction bases with no gene match: 8. The CDR3 spans 14 residues. CDR3 sequence (DNA): TGTGCCAGCACCGGCGGGGGGATGGGCAATGAGCAGTTCTTC. Translation: CASTGGGMGNEQFF. The variable domain in full, with the rest retrieved from reference TRBV7-3 and TRBJ2-1, is GAGVSQTPSNKVTEKGKYVELRCDPISGHTALYWYRQSLGQGPEFLIYFQGTGAADDSGLPNDRFFAVRPEGSVSTLKIQRTERGDSAVYLCASTGGGMGNEQFFGPGTRLTVL.

V usage is TRBV27 and J usage is TRBJ1-5; unclear D gene. This CDR3 region has 14 residues. Trimming took 6 bases from V and 0 from J, leaving 9 bases between them. Germline V gene data show CDR1 as MNHEY and CDR2 as SMNVEV (reference sequence). CDR3: CASSVRYSNQPQHF. The CDR3 DNA reads TGTGCCAGCAGCGTGAGGTATAGCAATCAGCCCCAGCATTTT.

This clonotype was recorded at least ten times. This rearrangement joins TRBV3-1 to TRBJ2-3; TRBD2 matches at 9 bases. Germline CDR1 LGHDT, CDR2 YNNKEL (reference sequence). The CDR3 runs to 16 residues. Trimming at V came to 0 bases and at J to 3 bases, leaving 4 bases not matched to a gene. This chain's CDR3 is CASSQEPSGATDTQYF. The CDR3 nucleotides read TGTGCCAGCAGCCAAGAACCTAGCGGGGCAACAGATACGCAGTATTTT.

This clonotype was seen a few times. The rearrangement joins TRBV10-3 to TRBJ2-7; D unclear. CDR3 size: 14 residues. Between the trimmed V and J ends, which lost 7 bases and 6 bases, there was a span of 19 bases. Germline CDR1 is ENHRY and CDR2 is SYGVKD. The CDR3 spells CAITVALGVGEQYF. The CDR3, as DNA: TGTGCCATCACGGTCGCCCTTGGGGTCGGCGAGCAGTACTTC.

This rearrangement joins TRBV11-3 to TRBJ2-4; D tentatively reads TRBD1 or TRBD2 (5 bases each). Trimming removed 1 base at V and 8 bases at J, with 12 bases between. The CDR3 is 14 residues long. Germline V gene sequence: CDR1 SGHNT, CDR2 YENEEA. As DNA, the CDR3 is TGTGCCAGCAGCTTAGGTTCCGAGGGGCACATTCAGTACTTC. This encodes CASSLGSEGHIQYF.

This clonotype was seen more than once but under ten times. The V and J genes are TRBV7-2 and TRBJ2-2, with D unresolved. Trimming cost V 1 base and J 3 bases, with 6 bases left between them. Per the germline V gene, CDR1 is SGHTA and CDR2 is FQGNSA. The CDR3 covers 14 residues. CDR3 region: CASSLDYDTGELFF. CDR3 nucleotide sequence: TGTGCCAGCAGCTTAGATTATGACACCGGGGAGCTGTTTTTT. Supplemented by reference TRBV7-2 and TRBJ2-2, the full variable domain reads GAGVSQSPSNKVTEKGKDVELRCDPISGHTALYWYRQSLGQGLEFLIYFQGNSAPDKSGLPSDRFSAERTGGSVSTLTIQRTQQEDSAVYLCASSLDYDTGELFFGEGSRLTVL.

In its sample, this clonotype was seen a few times. The chain couples TRBV3-1 to TRBJ2-6; TRBD2 might be the D (6 bases). The length of the CDR3 is 18 residues. V was pared by 3 bases and J by 5 bases, with 20 bases between. The germline CDR1 and CDR2 sequences are LGHDT and YNNKEL (reference sequence). CDR3 residues: CASSQWDLHSLRANVLTF. CDR3 bases: TGTGCCAGCAGCCAGTGGGACTTACACTCTCTGAGGGCCAACGTCCTGACTTTC.

This clonotype showed up many times. The chain links TRBV30 to TRBJ2-5; maybe TRBD2 (6 bases). This CDR3 spans 15 amino acids. CDR1 GTSNPN and CDR2 SVGIG come from the germline V gene (reference sequence). Between the trimmed V and J ends, which lost 2 bases and 5 bases, there was a span of 18 bases. CDR3 bases: TGTGCCTGGAGTCGCACGGGAGTCGGGGCGGAGACCCAGTACTTC. Its protein is CAWSRTGVGAETQYF.

This clonotype has a count of ten or more. This chain joins TRBV10-3 and TRBJ2-2; TRBD1 matches 12 bases. Germline assignment: CDR1 ENHRY and CDR2 SYGVKD. This CDR3 has 15 amino acids. The V segment lost 10 bases and the J segment 5 bases; nucleotides outside the gene matches: 8. This CDR3 reads CASSPGQGATGELFF. CDR3 DNA: TGTGCCAGTTCCCCGGGACAGGGGGCTACCGGGGAGCTGTTTTTT.

This clonotype was counted a few times. This chain connects TRBV5-1 to TRBJ2-4; the D gene is possibly TRBD1 (6 bases). V was cut by 4 bases and J by 2 bases, with 10 bases left in between. The germline CDR1 and CDR2 sequences are SGHRS and YFSETQ. The CDR3 is 14 residues long. As DNA, the CDR3 is TGCGCCAGCAGCACGGACAGCACCAAAAACATTCAGTACTTC. Its protein is CASSTDSTKNIQYF.

This clonotype was detected ten times or more. J is TRBJ2-1 and V is TRBV6-1; D is possibly TRBD2 (6 bases). The CDR3 consists of 16 residues. The V gene's germline CDR1 is MNHNS and CDR2 SASEGT. Trimming left V 7 bases short and J 4 bases short, with 20 bases between. The DNA for the CDR3 is TGTGCCAGCAAACAACTAGCTCAAGTGGGGTACAATGAGCAGTTCTTC. It encodes CASKQLAQVGYNEQFF.